Reported below is one TCR beta chain. As yet, its antigen is unknown. The data are from a study of Ad26.COV2.S vaccination and SARS-CoV-2 variants. Study-wide results and limits: The TCR breadth and depth analyses may have produced an underestimate of total T cell responses. Substantial breadth was reported for post-vaccination spike-specific CD8+ and CD4+ T cells. For non-spike TCRs, breadth in vaccine recipients resembled that in placebo recipients.

Repertoires were generated with immunoSEQ multiplex PCR, while TCRdb's copy carries only in-frame clones and drops some. The table has about 350,000 clones, about 90% seen once. This material consisted of peripheral blood, taken after recovery from COVID-19. The clonotype comes from a human donor who had recovered from COVID-19.

CDR3 region: CASSLETRSYSNQPQHF. CDR3 nucleotides: TGTGCCAGCAGCTTAGAGACCCGGAGCTATAGCAATCAGCCCCAGCATTTT. This chain connects TRBV7-2 to TRBJ1-5; D ambiguous. From germline, CDR1 is SGHTA and CDR2 FQGNSA. The CDR3 is 17 residues long. V lost 1 base and J 0 bases, leaving 13 bases between the germline ends.